This entry lists 31 T cell receptor beta chains sequenced from one sample in a study of T cell responses to AZD1222 COVID-19 vaccine. TCRdb's table, derived via immunoSEQ multiplex PCR, lists solely in-frame clones and lacks some. The table has around 100,000 clones, roughly 88% seen once. The input for sequencing was peripheral blood, taken on day 0 of AZD1222 vaccination. The receptors come from an adult in good health.

V gene TRBV5-4 combines with J gene TRBJ2-1, with D perhaps matching TRBD2 (6 bases). V lost 6 bases and J 8 bases, leaving 18 bases between the germline ends. The CDR3 totals 14 residues. Germline values: CDR1 SGHNT, CDR2 YYREEE (reference sequence). The CDR3 spells CASKEGNLAHEQFF. CDR3 nucleotides: TGTGCCAGCAAGGAGGGGAACCTAGCCCATGAGCAGTTCTTC.

The chain employs TRBV6-5 and TRBJ2-5; 9 bases line up with TRBD2. The V and J ends lost 0 bases and 4 bases, in that order; junction bases with no gene match: 6. CDR3 length: 16 amino acids. Germline-derived CDR1 and CDR2 are MNHEY and SVGAGI. CDR3 coding DNA: TGTGCCAGCAGTTACTCGTTAGCGGGAGTCGGAGAGACCCAGTACTTC. Translated, it gives CASSYSLAGVGETQYF.

The chain combines TRBV9 with TRBJ1-2; a possible D gene is TRBD1 (5 bases). V lost 2 bases, J lost 8 bases, and 16 bases lay in between. The CDR3 consists of 14 residues. Looked up from germline, CDR1 is SGDLS and CDR2 is YYNGEE. The chain's CDR3 is CASSVGGVGEGYTF. The CDR3, as DNA: TGTGCCAGCAGCGTGGGAGGGGTTGGAGAGGGCTACACCTTC.

This sequence joins TRBV4-3 and TRBJ2-7, with 8 bases identical to TRBD2. CDR3 size: 15 residues. The V gene end was trimmed by 5 bases and the J gene end by 4 bases; junction bases not matched to a gene: 10. CDR1 and CDR2 (germline): LGHNA, YSLEER. The CDR3, as DNA: TGCGCCAGCAGCAGATCGGGACTAGAGAAGTACGAGCAGTACTTC. This encodes CASSRSGLEKYEQYF.

The chain employs TRBV28 and TRBJ2-2; a possible D gene is TRBD2 (6 bases). The CDR3 spans 15 residues. The germline CDR1 and CDR2 sequences are MDHEN and SYDVKM. V gave up 6 bases and J gave up 1 base, with 12 bases separating them. CDR3 amino acids: CASRVGTLNTGELFF. The CDR3 nucleotides are TGTGCCAGCAGGGTTGGGACTTTGAACACCGGGGAGCTGTTTTTT.

This clone was seen just once. The chain combines TRBV7-2 with TRBJ2-6; D assignment may be TRBD1 or TRBD2 (6 bases each). This CDR3 has 15 residues. Germline CDR1 and CDR2: SGHTA and FQGNSA. V was clipped by 5 bases and J by 2 bases, with 10 bases between them. The CDR3 reads CASSAGEAGANVLTF. The CDR3 DNA reads TGTGCCAGCAGCGCAGGGGAGGCTGGGGCCAACGTCCTGACTTTC. Filled out from reference TRBV7-2 and TRBJ2-6, the complete variable domain reads GAGVSQSPSNKVTEKGKDVELRCDPISGHTALYWYRQSLGQGLEFLIYFQGNSAPDKSGLPSDRFSAERTGGSVSTLTIQRTQQEDSAVYLCASSAGEAGANVLTFGAGSRLTVL.

The chain has TRBV4-2 and TRBJ1-2; D is perhaps TRBD1 (5 bases). The germline V gene has CDR1 LGHNA and CDR2 YNFKEQ. With 0 bases removed from V and 4 bases from J, the gap between germline ends came to 15 bases. This CDR3 region has 16 residues. Written as DNA, the CDR3 is TGTGCCAGCAGCCAAGAGGTAGCAGGGTCGGGCTATGGCTACACCTTC. This encodes CASSQEVAGSGYGYTF.

V usage is TRBV5-6 and J usage is TRBJ2-7; possibly TRBD1 or TRBD2 for D (5 bases each). V shed 0 bases and J shed 2 bases, with 18 bases lying between them. The CDR3 is 17 amino acids. CDR1 is SGHDT, CDR2 YYEEEE, per germline. CDR3 DNA sequence: TGTGCCAGCAGCTTGGCCCGGTGGCAGGGAGCTACCTACGAGCAGTACTTC. Its translation: CASSLARWQGATYEQYF. Combining the CDR3 with reference TRBV5-6 and TRBJ2-7 gives the whole variable domain DAGVTQSPTHLIKTRGQQVTLRCSPKSGHDTVSWYQQALGQGPQFIFQYYEEEERQRGNFPDRFSGHQFPNYSSELNVNALLLGDSALYLCASSLARWQGATYEQYFGPGTRLTVT.

The V gene is TRBV4-1, the J gene TRBJ1-1; 7 positions match TRBD1. From germline, CDR1 is MGHRA and CDR2 YSYEKL. V lost 0 bases to trimming and J lost 11 bases; unmatched junction nucleotides: 9. The CDR3 is made up of 14 amino acids. DNA of the CDR3: TGCGCCAGCAGCCAAGACAGACAGGGCACTAAGGCTTTCTTT. Protein product: CASSQDRQGTKAFF.

The chain links TRBV7-2 to TRBJ2-5; weak D call: TRBD2 (7 bases). The V end lost 3 bases, the J end lost 7 bases, and 12 bases lay between the germline ends. CDR1 and CDR2 from the germline V gene are SGHTA and FQGNSA. The CDR3 covers 13 residues. In DNA, the CDR3 is TGTGCCAGCAGCTTGGGGGGCGGGAGGACCCAGTACTTC. Its protein product is CASSLGGGRTQYF.

The genes are TRBV4-2 and TRBJ2-3, with 15 nucleotides matching TRBD2. The CDR3 consists of 20 residues. V was pared by 3 bases and J by 4 bases, with 14 bases of the junction left unmatched. CDR1 and CDR2 from the germline V gene are LGHNA and YNFKEQ. The CDR3 region has the DNA TGTGCCAGCAGCCAGGCCACTATAAGGACTAGCGGGGGGGTAGCAGATACGCAGTATTTT. Translating it yields CASSQATIRTSGGVADTQYF.

The chain uses TRBV19 and TRBJ2-7, with D possibly matching TRBD1 (6 bases). CDR1 LNHDA and CDR2 SQIVND come from the germline V gene (reference sequence). V shed 5 bases and J shed 6 bases, with 11 bases lying between them. This CDR3 contains 12 residues. The CDR3 DNA is TGTGCCAGTAGTTTCGGGACATCCGAGCAGTACTTC. It encodes CASSFGTSEQYF.

The chain recombines TRBV14 with TRBJ2-5; D might be TRBD2 (6 bases). The V and J ends lost 3 bases and 5 bases respectively, with 16 bases between them. CDR1 and CDR2 from the germline V gene are SGHDN and FVKESK. The length of the CDR3 is 15 residues. The DNA for the CDR3 is TGTGCCAGCAGCCATTGGGACTCCCTTTGGGAGACCCAGTACTTC. Residues: CASSHWDSLWETQYF. The full variable domain, its missing parts supplied by reference TRBV14 and TRBJ2-5, is EAGVTQFPSHSVIEKGQTVTLRCDPISGHDNLYWYRRVMGKEIKFLLHFVKESKQDESGMPNNRFLAERTGGTYSTLKVQPAELEDSGVYFCASSHWDSLWETQYFGPGTRLLVL.

The chain has TRBV4-1 and TRBJ2-6; the D gene is possibly TRBD2 (5 bases). The V end was cut by 4 bases, the J end by 0 bases, with 13 bases between. The CDR3 sequence is 17 residues long. Germline V CDR1 and CDR2: MGHRA, YSYEKL. The CDR3: CASSPRGGNSGANVLTF. For the CDR3, the DNA is TGCGCCAGCAGCCCCCGAGGAGGAAACTCTGGGGCCAACGTCCTGACTTTC.

The chain employs TRBV11-2 and TRBJ2-3; no firm D call. The CDR3 spans 13 residues. Per germline, CDR1 SGHAT and CDR2 FQNNGV. The V and J ends lost 2 bases and 0 bases respectively, with 3 bases between them. DNA for the CDR3: TGTGCCAGCAGCTTATTAAGCACAGATACGCAGTATTTT. Protein sequence: CASSLLSTDTQYF.

CDR3 region: CASSLKKEHEQYF. The CDR3 DNA reads as TGTGCCAGCAGTTTAAAGAAAGAGCACGAGCAGTACTTC. J is TRBJ2-7 and V is TRBV12-3 or TRBV12-4; D is uncertain. V was clipped by 2 bases and J by 5 bases, with 10 bases between them. CDR3 size: 13 residues.

V and J are TRBV28 and TRBJ2-3; TRBD2 might be the D (6 bases). The CDR3 covers 18 residues. V was clipped by 2 bases and J by 5 bases, with 23 bases between them. The germline V gene has CDR1 MDHEN and CDR2 SYDVKM. CDR3 DNA sequence: TGTGCCAGCAGTTTACACGGCCCTAGGGCTAGCGAAGGAGATACGCAGTATTTT. Amino acids: CASSLHGPRASEGDTQYF.

CDR3 nucleotide sequence: TGCGCCAGCAGCCCGGGGGGGATCTTTAACAATGAGCAGTTCTTC. Amino acid sequence: CASSPGGIFNNEQFF. The chain employs TRBV4-3 and TRBJ2-1; TRBD2 agrees at 8 bases. V was pared by 4 bases and J by 5 bases, with 7 bases of the junction left unmatched. Germline V gene lookup returns CDR1 LGHNA and CDR2 YSLEER. This CDR3 region has 15 residues.

This chain links TRBV11-2 with TRBJ2-7; D is uncertain. Trimming cost V 1 base and J 0 bases, with 7 bases left between them. This CDR3 has 14 amino acids. Germline V lookup: CDR1 SGHAT, CDR2 FQNNGV. This CDR3 is CASSLGVSSYEQYF. Written as DNA, the CDR3 is TGTGCCAGCAGCTTAGGTGTAAGCTCCTACGAGCAGTACTTC.

Only one count was recorded for this clone. J is TRBJ2-7 and V is TRBV5-1; 7 positions match TRBD1. The germline gives CDR1 SGHRS, CDR2 YFSETQ. V shed 4 bases, J shed 3 bases, and the junction held 4 bases outside the gene matches. The CDR3 totals 13 residues. The CDR3 spells CASSGDSYYEQYF. In DNA form, the CDR3 reads TGCGCCAGCAGCGGGGACAGTTACTACGAGCAGTACTTC.

The V call is TRBV7-9, the J call TRBJ1-6; 7 bases match TRBD1. The V gene end was trimmed by 6 bases and the J gene end by 6 bases; junction bases not matched to a gene: 14. CDR3 length: 17 amino acids. Germline CDR1 SEHNR, CDR2 FQNEAQ (reference sequence). CDR3 region: CASSFPLPGQINSPLHF. For the CDR3, the DNA is TGTGCCAGCAGTTTCCCCCTTCCGGGACAGATTAATTCACCCCTCCACTTT. Full variable domain (remainder filled in from reference TRBV7-9 and TRBJ1-6): DTGVSQNPRHKITKRGQNVTFRCDPISEHNRLYWYRQTLGQGPEFLTYFQNEAQLEKSRLLSDRFSAERPKGSFSTLEIQRTEQGDSAMYLCASSFPLPGQINSPLHFGNGTRLTVT.

This chain uses TRBV4-1 with TRBJ1-1; TRBD1 is a possible D gene (5 bases). V was clipped by 2 bases and J by 4 bases, with 20 bases between them. The CDR3 totals 17 residues. CDR1 is MGHRA and CDR2 is YSYEKL in the germline V gene. CDR3 DNA sequence: TGCGCCAGCAGCCAACCACGGTCCGGACTCGGGGGCACTGAAGCTTTCTTT. Residues: CASSQPRSGLGGTEAFF.

The V call is TRBV2, the J call TRBJ2-7; D gene ambiguous. Germline V gene sequence: CDR1 SNHLY, CDR2 FYNNEI. The CDR3 totals 12 residues. The V and J ends lost 5 bases and 1 base respectively, with 6 bases between them. CDR3 nucleotide sequence: TGTGCCAGCAGTTCCGATTCCTACGAGCAGTACTTC. Its protein product is CASSSDSYEQYF.

This chain joins TRBV5-6 and TRBJ2-7, with a tentative D call TRBD1 (6 bases). This CDR3 has 15 residues. V was pared by 0 bases and J by 1 base, with 11 bases between. The germline V gene encodes CDR1 SGHDT and CDR2 YYEEEE. The CDR3 reads CASSLDGTPSYEQYF. The CDR3 DNA sequence: TGTGCCAGCAGCTTGGACGGGACACCTTCCTACGAGCAGTACTTC.

A few counts support this clone. V gene TRBV6-4 combines with J gene TRBJ2-3; TRBD2 aligns across 8 bases. Germline V CDR1 and CDR2: MRHNA, SNTAGT. V lost 4 bases to trimming and J lost 0 bases; unmatched junction nucleotides: 0. The CDR3 runs 14 residues. The CDR3 loop is CASSASGSTDTQYF. The CDR3 bases are TGTGCCAGCAGTGCTAGCGGGAGCACAGATACGCAGTATTTT.

The V call is TRBV29-1, the J call TRBJ1-5, with TRBD1 matching over 9 bases. This CDR3 spans 13 amino acids. The V gene end was trimmed by 5 bases and the J gene end by 3 bases; junction bases not matched to a gene: 2. CDR1 SQVTM and CDR2 ANQGSEA come from the germline V gene. The CDR3 bases are TGCAGCGTTTGGACAGGGGACAATCAGCCCCAGCATTTT. Amino acid sequence: CSVWTGDNQPQHF.

The rearrangement links TRBV19 to TRBJ1-3; 7 bases are a match to TRBD1. CDR1 LNHDA and CDR2 SQIVND come from the germline V gene (reference sequence). The CDR3 is 13 residues long. V trimming: 10 bases; J trimming: 8 bases; junction bases outside the gene matches: 11. As DNA, the CDR3 is TGTGCCACCGGAAGGCAGGGGGGTGACACCATATATTTT. It codes for CATGRQGGDTIYF.

V and J are TRBV4-1 and TRBJ1-1; D is uncertain. The length of the CDR3 is 12 residues. The V end lost 4 bases, the J end lost 2 bases, and 5 bases lay between the germline ends. The germline gives CDR1 MGHRA, CDR2 YSYEKL. CDR3 sequence (DNA): TGCGCCAGCAGCCTTCCAAACACTGAAGCTTTCTTT. Amino acids: CASSLPNTEAFF.

The chain employs TRBV28 and TRBJ1-4; 10 bases map to TRBD1. The CDR3 is 15 residues long. Germline values: CDR1 MDHEN, CDR2 SYDVKM. Unmatched junction bases numbered 8, after V lost 5 bases and J lost 8 bases. As DNA, the CDR3 is TGTGCCAGCAGTACTCCCGGGACAGGGGTGGAAAAACTGTTTTTT. This gives the protein CASSTPGTGVEKLFF.

V and J are TRBV5-6 and TRBJ2-2; 9 nucleotides match TRBD2. The CDR3 has 15 residues. Per the germline V gene, CDR1 is SGHDT and CDR2 is YYEEEE. The V gene end was trimmed by 4 bases and the J gene end by 4 bases; junction bases not matched to a gene: 5. This chain's CDR3 is CASSPGAGGTGELFF. The CDR3 nucleotides are TGTGCCAGCAGCCCGGGAGCGGGGGGCACCGGGGAGCTGTTTTTT.

The rearrangement uses TRBV6-5 and TRBJ2-7; TRBD1 matches 10 bases. This CDR3 is 14 amino acids long. The V segment lost 5 bases and the J segment 3 bases; nucleotides outside the gene matches: 4. The germline V gene has CDR1 MNHEY and CDR2 SVGAGI. This chain's CDR3 is CASSPGTGVYEQYF. DNA of the CDR3: TGTGCCAGCAGTCCCGGGACAGGGGTCTACGAGCAGTACTTC.